The 9 T cell receptor beta chains listed next were all sequenced from one sample in a study of low-dose radiotherapy and immunotherapy resistance in tumors. TRAV- and TRBV-specific primers, spanning alpha and beta chains, primed first-strand cDNA. TCRs were put through around 20 PCR cycles of amplification with Phusion. A constant-region primer and the V-primer adapter served as the primer pair. TCRdb fed the reads into MiXCR, producing one record per CDR3 protein. The table lists 60,000 to 75,000 distinct CDR3 sequences, less than 30% of them singletons. Time point here: before trial treatment. The sequencing used PBMCs, collected before treatment. The origin of the receptors is a male donor with rectosigmoid adenocarcinoma.

This clonotype has at least ten counts. J is TRBJ2-3 and V is TRBV5-1; TRBD2 agrees at 8 bases. Germline trimming cut 0 bases from V and 6 bases from J; bases unmatched to any gene: 3. The germline gives CDR1 SGHRS, CDR2 YFSETQ. CDR3 length: 14 amino acids. CDR3 coding DNA: TGCGCCAGCAGCTTGGATGGCGGGGGGGATACGCAGTATTTT. It codes for CASSLDGGGDTQYF.

This clonotype was counted ten times or more. This rearrangement joins TRBV7-3 to TRBJ2-3, with a weak D call TRBD1 (5 bases). The germline V and J ends were trimmed by 3 bases and 6 bases, with 13 bases remaining between them. This CDR3 has 14 residues. CDR1 is SGHTA and CDR2 is FQGTGA in the germline V gene. For the CDR3, the DNA is TGTGCCAGCAGCTTGACCAGGGATGGGGATACGCAGTATTTT. Translation: CASSLTRDGDTQYF.

Many counts were recorded for this clonotype. The V and J genes are TRBV6-5 and TRBJ1-4, with D hard to call. Germline values: CDR1 MNHEY, CDR2 SVGAGI. The ends were cut back, 0 bases at V and 7 bases at J, with 12 bases in the middle. The length of the CDR3 is 15 residues. CDR3 sequence reads: CASSYSSPRSEKLFF. Here the CDR3 DNA reads TGTGCCAGCAGTTACTCGAGTCCCCGTAGTGAAAAACTGTTTTTT.

The chain links TRBV27 to TRBJ2-5; D may match TRBD1 or TRBD2 (5 bases each). The CDR3 contains 15 residues. Between the trimmed V and J ends, which lost 5 bases and 4 bases, there was a span of 17 bases. In germline, CDR1 is MNHEY, CDR2 SMNVEV (reference sequence). The CDR3 DNA follows: TGTGCCAGCAGTCACCGGGACCTAGGAGGAGAGACCCAGTACTTC. This codes for CASSHRDLGGETQYF.

This clonotype was observed at least ten times. V and J are TRBV12-3 or TRBV12-4 and TRBJ2-3, with 8 bases that match TRBD1. Losses at the gene ends were 6 bases for V and 4 bases for J; bases not matched to a gene: 6. There are 14 residues in the CDR3. This chain's CDR3 is CASSRTGLADTQYF. The CDR3 DNA is TGTGCCAGCAGCAGGACAGGGTTAGCAGATACGCAGTATTTT.

This clonotype has at least ten counts. V gene TRBV10-2 combines with J gene TRBJ1-1; D gene ambiguous. V was cut by 7 bases and J by 1 base, with 10 bases left in between. The germline V gene has CDR1 WSHSY and CDR2 SAAADI. This CDR3 contains 13 residues. CDR3 sequence reads: CASIGQTNTEAFF. The CDR3, as DNA: TGCGCCAGCATTGGCCAGACGAACACTGAAGCTTTCTTT.

This clonotype has a count of ten or more. The chain combines TRBV6-2 or TRBV6-3 with TRBJ2-2; TRBD1 or TRBD2 may be the D gene (5 bases each). The V end lost 5 bases, the J end lost 0 bases, and 10 bases lay between the germline ends. The germline V gene encodes CDR1 MNHEY and CDR2 SVGEGT. The CDR3 contains 15 residues. The CDR3 DNA reads as TGTGCCAGCAGTCAACCGGGACCGAACACCGGGGAGCTGTTTTTT. This sequence encodes CASSQPGPNTGELFF.

This clonotype appeared a few times. At one end, the junction sequence differs from germline, possibly due to a read error. The rearrangement joins TRBV5-5 to TRBJ2-2, with 7 bases fitting TRBD2. The CDR3 is 15 amino acids. In germline, CDR1 is SGHKS, CDR2 YYEKEE (reference sequence). CDR3 in DNA: TGTGCCAGCAGCCGTGGACTAGAGAACTCCGGGGAGCTGTTTTTT. Encoded protein: CASSRGLENSGELFF.

This clonotype was seen at least ten times. The genes are TRBV4-1 and TRBJ1-2; D remains ambiguous. The CDR3 length is 14 residues. The germline V gene encodes CDR1 MGHRA and CDR2 YSYEKL. The V gene lost 4 bases and the J gene lost 4 bases, with 13 bases spanning the gap. The CDR3 loop is CASSRPTASYGYTF. The CDR3 bases are TGCGCCAGCAGCCGACCGACTGCGAGCTATGGCTACACCTTC.